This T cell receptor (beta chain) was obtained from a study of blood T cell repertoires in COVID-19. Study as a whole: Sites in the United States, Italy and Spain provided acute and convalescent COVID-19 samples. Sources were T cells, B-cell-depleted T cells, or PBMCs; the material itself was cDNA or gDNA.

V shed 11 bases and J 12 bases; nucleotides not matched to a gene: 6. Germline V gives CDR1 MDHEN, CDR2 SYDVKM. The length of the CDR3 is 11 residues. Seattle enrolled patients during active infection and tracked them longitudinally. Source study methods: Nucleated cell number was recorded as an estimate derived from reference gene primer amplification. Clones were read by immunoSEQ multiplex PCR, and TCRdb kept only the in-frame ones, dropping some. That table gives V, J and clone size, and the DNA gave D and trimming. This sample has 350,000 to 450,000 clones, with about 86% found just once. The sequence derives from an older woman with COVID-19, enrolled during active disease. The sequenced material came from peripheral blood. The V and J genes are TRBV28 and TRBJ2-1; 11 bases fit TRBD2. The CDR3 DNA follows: TGTGCCGGCTTACTAGCGGGAGTGCAGTTCTTC. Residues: CAGLLAGVQFF.